The rows below give T cell receptor beta chains drawn from one sample of a study of T-cell memory formation after mild COVID-19. TCRdb reprocessed the 5' RACE reads with MiXCR, giving one entry per CDR3 protein. The profile shows some 210,000 distinct CDR3 sequences, around 30% of them singletons. The sample consisted of PBMCs or a T cell subset sorted from them (not recorded which). Receptors were obtained from an adult woman who had mild COVID-19 (a few samples of this study predate the infection). Cell type and time point are not known. The CDR3 runs from the conserved cysteine through the conserved F or W. The order of the fields is clone size, D gene, J gene, V gene, CDR3 DNA, CDR3 protein. The D gene is left open where the match is weak. Expanded clones get a size class; other rows say once, few or many, or leave the size out.

-,-,TRBJ2-1,TRBV4-1,TGCGCCAGCAGCCACCCTCTGGGGGGAGGTGAGCAGTTCTTC,CASSHPLGGGEQFF
few,-,TRBJ2-3,TRBV7-9,TGTGCCAGCAGTTCCCGCGGGGCAGATACGCAGTATTTT,CASSSRGADTQYF
-,TRBD2,TRBJ2-7,TRBV7-8,TGTGCCAGCAGCTCAGGGACTAGCGGGAGGTACGAGCAGTACTTC,CASSSGTSGRYEQYF
-,TRBD1,TRBJ2-2,TRBV9,TGTGCCAGCAGCTTCACCGGGACAGGGTCTAACACCGGGGAGCTGTTTTTT,CASSFTGTGSNTGELFF
-,-,TRBJ2-3,TRBV20-1,TGCAGTGCTAGAGATTGGGGCAGGAGCACAGATACGCAGTATTTT,CSARDWGRSTDTQYF
-,-,TRBJ2-2,TRBV5-1,TGCGCCAGCAGCCCCCGGCCAGGGGCCGACGGGGAGCTGTTTTTT,CASSPRPGADGELFF
few,-,TRBJ2-3,TRBV9,TGTGCCAGCAGCGTAGGCCGGTTCGGGGTAGACGGCACAGATACGCAGTATTTT,CASSVGRFGVDGTDTQYF
-,-,TRBJ1-4,TRBV19,TGTGCCAGTATCCAACAGGGCGGGAGCCAAAAACTGTTTTTT,CASIQQGGSQKLFF
few,-,TRBJ2-7,TRBV29-1,TGCAGCGTCCGGCTAAACTACTACGAGCAGTACTTC,CSVRLNYYEQYF
few,-,TRBJ2-7,TRBV5-1,TGCGCCAGCAGCTCCCCCACAAGCGGAGACTGGTCCTACGAGCAGTACTTC,CASSSPTSGDWSYEQYF
few,-,TRBJ2-7,TRBV20-1,TGCAGCGGGGGCGGGGCCCTCGAGCAGTACTTC,CSGGGALEQYF
-,-,TRBJ1-1,TRBV7-6,TGTGCCAGCAGCCCAGAAGTGCGCGGAACTGAAGCTTTCTTT,CASSPEVRGTEAFF
-,TRBD2,TRBJ2-5,TRBV11-3,TGTGCCAGCAGCTTAGTGCAGCTAGCGGGAGTTGGGGAGACCCAGTACTTC,CASSLVQLAGVGETQYF
few,TRBD2,TRBJ2-3,TRBV4-1,TGCGCCAGCAGCCAAGATGGGGTAGCGGGGGTACAGAATACGCAGTATTTT,CASSQDGVAGVQNTQYF
-,-,TRBJ2-2,TRBV7-2,TGTGCCAGCAGCTGGCTAGCTTTCGGGGAGCTGTTTTTT,CASSWLAFGELFF
-,TRBD2,TRBJ2-1,TRBV7-2,TGTGCCAGCAGCTTAGTCGCGGGAGGGCCCTACAATGAGCAGTTCTTC,CASSLVAGGPYNEQFF
-,-,TRBJ1-2,TRBV6-5,TGTGCCAGCAGTTACTCCAGGTCCCTGTATGGCTACACCTTC,CASSYSRSLYGYTF
few,-,TRBJ2-5,TRBV6-5,TGTGCCAGCAGTTACTCGGGGGTAAAAGAGACCCAGTACTTC,CASSYSGVKETQYF
few,-,TRBJ2-1,TRBV11-2,TGTGCCAGCAGCCGAGTCAGGTCCCTTTACAATGAGCAGTTCTTC,CASSRVRSLYNEQFF
-,-,TRBJ1-1,TRBV4-1,TGCGCCAGCAGCCAAGACGGCTACACTGAAGCTTTCTTT,CASSQDGYTEAFF
-,TRBD2,TRBJ2-3,TRBV4-1,TGCGCCAGCAGCCAAGATAAGGGACTAGCGGGGGGCCGGTTGACAGATACGCAGTATTTT,CASSQDKGLAGGRLTDTQYF
once,-,TRBJ1-1,TRBV11-2,TGTGCCAGCAGCTTAGATAGCGGGGTCGGAGCTTTCTTT,CASSLDSGVGAFF
-,TRBD1,TRBJ2-1,TRBV12-3/TRBV12-4,TGTGCCAGCAGGCTTGGACAGGGGGCGTCCAATGAGCAGTTCTTC,CASRLGQGASNEQFF
-,-,TRBJ2-7,TRBV5-5,TGTGCCAGCAGCTTGGCCTTAGCGGACCTGTCCTACGAGCAGTACTTC,CASSLALADLSYEQYF
few,TRBD1,TRBJ2-7,TRBV25-1,TGTGCCAGCAGTGGGGACAGGGGGCGCGAGCAGTACTTC,CASSGDRGREQYF